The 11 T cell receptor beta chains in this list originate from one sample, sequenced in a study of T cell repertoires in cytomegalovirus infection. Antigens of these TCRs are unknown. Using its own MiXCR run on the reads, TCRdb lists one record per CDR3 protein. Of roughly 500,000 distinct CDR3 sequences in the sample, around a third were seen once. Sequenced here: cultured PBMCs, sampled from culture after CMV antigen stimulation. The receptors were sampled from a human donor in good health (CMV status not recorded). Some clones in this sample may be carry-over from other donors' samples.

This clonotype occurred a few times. CDR3 region: CASSLQGPGREKLFF. CDR3 bases: TGTGCCAGCAGCTTGCAGGGACCGGGTCGCGAAAAACTGTTTTTT. The rearrangement uses TRBV7-2 and TRBJ1-4, with D possibly matching TRBD1 (5 bases). CDR1 is SGHTA, CDR2 FQGNSA, per germline. This CDR3 comprises 15 residues. Trimming took 3 bases from V and 8 from J, leaving 16 bases between them.

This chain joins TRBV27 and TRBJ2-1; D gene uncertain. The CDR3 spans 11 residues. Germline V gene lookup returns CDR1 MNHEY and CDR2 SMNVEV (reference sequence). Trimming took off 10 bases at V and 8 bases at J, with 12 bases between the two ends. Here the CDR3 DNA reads TGTGCCATCCGCCGGGCCCATGAGCAGTTCTTC. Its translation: CAIRRAHEQFF.

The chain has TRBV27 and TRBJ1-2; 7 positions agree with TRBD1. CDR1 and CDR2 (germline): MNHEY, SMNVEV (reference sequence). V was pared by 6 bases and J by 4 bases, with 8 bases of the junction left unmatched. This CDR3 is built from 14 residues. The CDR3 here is CASRIPGQLYGYTF. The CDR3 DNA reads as TGTGCCAGCAGGATCCCGGGACAGCTCTATGGCTACACCTTC.

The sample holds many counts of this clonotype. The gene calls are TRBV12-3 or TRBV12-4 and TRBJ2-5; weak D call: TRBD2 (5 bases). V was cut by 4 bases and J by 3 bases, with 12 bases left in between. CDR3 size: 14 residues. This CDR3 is CASSSTGVKETQYF. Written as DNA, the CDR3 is TGTGCCAGCAGTTCCACCGGGGTTAAAGAGACCCAGTACTTC.

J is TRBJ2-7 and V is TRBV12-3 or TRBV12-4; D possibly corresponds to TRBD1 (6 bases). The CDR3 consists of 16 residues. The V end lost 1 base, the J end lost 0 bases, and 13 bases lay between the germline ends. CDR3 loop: CASSLGDRKSSYEQYV. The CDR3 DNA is TGTGCCAGCAGTTTAGGAGACAGGAAGAGCTCCTACGAGCAGTACGTC.

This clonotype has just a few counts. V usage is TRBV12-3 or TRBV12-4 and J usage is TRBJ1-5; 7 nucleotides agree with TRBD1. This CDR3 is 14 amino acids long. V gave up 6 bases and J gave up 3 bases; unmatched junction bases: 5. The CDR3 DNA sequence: TGTGCCAGCAGGGGACAGTCGTACAATCAGCCCCAGCATTTT. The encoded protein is CASRGQSYNQPQHF.

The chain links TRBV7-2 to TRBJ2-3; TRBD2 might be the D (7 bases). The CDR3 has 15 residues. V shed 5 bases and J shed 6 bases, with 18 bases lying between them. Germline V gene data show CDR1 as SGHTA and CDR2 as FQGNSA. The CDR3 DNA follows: TGTGCCAGCAGCGGAGGGGGGGTAGGCATGGATACGCAGTATTTT. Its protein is CASSGGGVGMDTQYF.

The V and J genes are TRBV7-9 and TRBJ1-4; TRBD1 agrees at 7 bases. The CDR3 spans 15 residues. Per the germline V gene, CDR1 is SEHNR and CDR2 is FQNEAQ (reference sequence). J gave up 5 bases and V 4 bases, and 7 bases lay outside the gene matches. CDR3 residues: CASSSTGILNEKLFF. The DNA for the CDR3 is TGTGCCAGCAGCTCGACAGGGATTTTAAATGAAAAACTGTTTTTT.

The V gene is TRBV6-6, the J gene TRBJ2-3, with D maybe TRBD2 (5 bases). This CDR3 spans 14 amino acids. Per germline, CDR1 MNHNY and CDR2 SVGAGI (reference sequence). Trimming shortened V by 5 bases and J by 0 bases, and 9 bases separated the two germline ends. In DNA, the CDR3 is TGTGCCAGCAGTCATACTAGTAGCACAGATACGCAGTATTTT. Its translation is CASSHTSSTDTQYF.

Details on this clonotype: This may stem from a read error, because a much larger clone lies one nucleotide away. The CDR3 nucleotides are TGTACCAGCAGCTTAGCGGGCGGGAGAGTGTTGTATGAGCAGTTCTTC. Encoded protein: CTSSLAGGRVLYEQFF. V and J are TRBV7-2 and TRBJ2-1; the match to TRBD2 covers 7 bases. V trimming: 0 bases; J trimming: 8 bases; junction bases outside the gene matches: 10. There are 16 residues in the CDR3. Germline V gene sequence: CDR1 SGHTA, CDR2 FQGNSA.

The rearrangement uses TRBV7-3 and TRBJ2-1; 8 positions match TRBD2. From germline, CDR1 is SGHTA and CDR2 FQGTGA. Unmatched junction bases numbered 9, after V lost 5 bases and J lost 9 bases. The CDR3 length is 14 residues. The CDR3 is CASSPGTSAAEQFF. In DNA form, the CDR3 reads TGTGCCAGCAGCCCCGGGACTAGTGCAGCTGAGCAGTTCTTC.